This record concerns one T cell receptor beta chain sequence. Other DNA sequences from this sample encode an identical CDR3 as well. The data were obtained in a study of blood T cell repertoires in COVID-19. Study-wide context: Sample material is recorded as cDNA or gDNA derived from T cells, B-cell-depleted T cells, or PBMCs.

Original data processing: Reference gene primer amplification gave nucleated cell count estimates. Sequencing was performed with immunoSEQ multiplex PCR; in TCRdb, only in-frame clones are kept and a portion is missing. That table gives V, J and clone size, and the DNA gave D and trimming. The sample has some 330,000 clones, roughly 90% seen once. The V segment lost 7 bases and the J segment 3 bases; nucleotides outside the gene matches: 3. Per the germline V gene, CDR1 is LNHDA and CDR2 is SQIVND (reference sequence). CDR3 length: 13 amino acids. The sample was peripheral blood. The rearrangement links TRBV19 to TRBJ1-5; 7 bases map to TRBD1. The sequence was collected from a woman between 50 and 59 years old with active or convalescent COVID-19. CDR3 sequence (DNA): TGTGCCAGTACCGACAGGGTCAATCAGCCCCAGCATTTT. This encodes CASTDRVNQPQHF.